This passage covers 6 T cell receptor beta chains from one sample sequenced in a study of blood T cell repertoires in COVID-19. Data came from immunoSEQ multiplex PCR; TCRdb stores just in-frame clones and leaves some out. Of 490,000 or so clones listed, 75% to 90% are singletons. Sequenced: PBMCs or T cells enriched from blood (not recorded which). Every receptor here comes from a woman aged 55-70 years who had recovered from COVID-19.

The chain carries TRBV5-1 and TRBJ2-7; 13 nucleotides align to TRBD2. V shed 4 bases, J shed 5 bases, and the junction held 3 bases outside the gene matches. CDR3 size: 14 residues. CDR1 and CDR2 (germline): SGHRS, YFSETQ. The CDR3 bases are TGCGCCAGCAGCCTCGGGACTAGCGGGGACGAGCAGTACTTC. Residues: CASSLGTSGDEQYF.

The chain carries TRBV4-1 and TRBJ1-1; D gene unclear. Trimming left V 1 base short and J 11 bases short, with 17 bases between. Germline V gene sequence: CDR1 MGHRA, CDR2 YSYEKL. CDR3 length: 14 residues. The DNA for the CDR3 is TGCGCCAGCAGCCAAGGCGGAGGGAGGGCCGGGGCTTTCTTT. It yields the protein CASSQGGGRAGAFF.

The rearrangement links TRBV19 to TRBJ2-2, with D uncertain. V lost 1 base to trimming and J lost 0 bases, with 9 bases between them. Per the germline V gene, CDR1 is LNHDA and CDR2 is SQIVND (reference sequence). This CDR3 contains 16 residues. The CDR3: CASSIVYRSNTGELFF. In DNA form, the CDR3 reads TGTGCCAGTAGTATAGTGTACCGGTCGAACACCGGGGAGCTGTTTTTT.

The CDR3 DNA follows: TGTGCCAGCAGCCCGATTTGGACAGCCACTGAAGCTTTCTTT. It translates to CASSPIWTATEAFF. The chain carries TRBV14 and TRBJ1-1, with D possibly matching TRBD1 (6 bases). With 4 bases removed from V and 4 bases from J, the gap between germline ends came to 13 bases. Germline V gives CDR1 SGHDN, CDR2 FVKESK. The CDR3 covers 14 residues.

The chain combines TRBV5-1 with TRBJ2-3, with 10 bases lining up with TRBD2. This CDR3 is 15 amino acids long. Germline CDR1 SGHRS, CDR2 YFSETQ. Unmatched junction bases numbered 2, after V lost 0 bases and J lost 4 bases. The CDR3: CASSLGTSGADTQYF. In DNA form, the CDR3 reads TGCGCCAGCAGCTTGGGGACTAGCGGCGCAGATACGCAGTATTTT.

V usage is TRBV30 and J usage is TRBJ1-4; TRBD1 matches at 7 bases. Germline CDR1 GTSNPN, CDR2 SVGIG (reference sequence). The CDR3 is 15 amino acids. V dropped 2 bases and J dropped 2; count of bases not matched to a gene: 5. The CDR3 protein is CAWSLLTGTNEKLFF. The CDR3 DNA is TGTGCCTGGAGTTTGCTGACAGGGACTAATGAAAAACTGTTTTTT.